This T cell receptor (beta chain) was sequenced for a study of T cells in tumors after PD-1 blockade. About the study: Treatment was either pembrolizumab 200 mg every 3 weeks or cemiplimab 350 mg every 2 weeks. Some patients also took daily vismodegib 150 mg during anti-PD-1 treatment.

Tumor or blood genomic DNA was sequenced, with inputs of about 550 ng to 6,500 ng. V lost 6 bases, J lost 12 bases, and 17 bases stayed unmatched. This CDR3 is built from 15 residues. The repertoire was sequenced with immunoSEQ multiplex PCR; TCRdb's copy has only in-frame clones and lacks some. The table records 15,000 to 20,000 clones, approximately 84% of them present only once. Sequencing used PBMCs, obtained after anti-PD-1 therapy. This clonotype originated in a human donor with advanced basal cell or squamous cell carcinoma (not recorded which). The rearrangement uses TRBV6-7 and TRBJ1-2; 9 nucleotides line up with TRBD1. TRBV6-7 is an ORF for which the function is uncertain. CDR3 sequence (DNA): TGTGCCAGCAGCCAAGTCCCGGGACAGGGCCACCTTGACACCTTC. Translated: CASSQVPGQGHLDTF.